There are a few counts of the clone carrying this TCR beta chain. Its antigen is unidentified. This sample is part of a study of cytomegalovirus exposure and HLA in healthy donors. Study background: There were roughly 120 million unique TCR beta sequences, drawn from about 179 million T cells, in an earlier analysis. Study-level results: Presence/absence analyses supposed approximately even sequencing depth among donors. The HLA-A and HLA-B alleles of most subjects were reportedly predicted accurately from TCR beta sequences.

With 60 Vbeta and 13 Jbeta primers, the PCR was carried out. Repertoires were generated with immunoSEQ multiplex PCR, while TCRdb's copy carries only in-frame clones and drops some. There are around 200,000 clones in the sample; just over 75% occur only once, and around 2.8% lies in the top ten. This sequence originates from a woman aged 60-75 years in good health and CMV-seropositive. The material sequenced was PBMCs.

The CDR3 here is CASSVKQGPIYGYTF. DNA of the CDR3: TGTGCCAGCAGCGTCAAACAGGGCCCGATCTATGGCTACACCTTC. The V and J genes are TRBV5-5 and TRBJ1-2; a possible D gene is TRBD1 (6 bases). Germline CDR1 is SGHKS and CDR2 is YYEKEE (reference sequence). V lost 4 bases to trimming and J lost 4 bases, with 17 bases between them. The CDR3 length is 15 residues. Full variable domain (remainder filled in from reference TRBV5-5 and TRBJ1-2): DAGVTQSPTHLIKTRGQQVTLRCSPISGHKSVSWYQQVLGQGPQFIFQYYEKEERGRGNFPDRFSARQFPNYSSELNVNALLLGDSALYLCASSVKQGPIYGYTFGSGTRLTVV.